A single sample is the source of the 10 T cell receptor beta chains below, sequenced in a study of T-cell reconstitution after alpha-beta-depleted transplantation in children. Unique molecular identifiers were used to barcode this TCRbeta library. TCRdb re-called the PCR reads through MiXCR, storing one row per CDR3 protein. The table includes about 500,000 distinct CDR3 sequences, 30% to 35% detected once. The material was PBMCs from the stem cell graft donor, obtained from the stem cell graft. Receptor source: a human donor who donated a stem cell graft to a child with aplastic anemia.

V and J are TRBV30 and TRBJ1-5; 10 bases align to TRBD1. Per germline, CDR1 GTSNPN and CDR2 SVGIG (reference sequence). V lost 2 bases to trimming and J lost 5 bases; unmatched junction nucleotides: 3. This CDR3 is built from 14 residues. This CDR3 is CAWSTGTGDQPQHF. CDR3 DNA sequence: TGTGCCTGGAGTACCGGGACAGGGGATCAGCCCCAGCATTTT.

DNA for the CDR3: TGCAGTGCTAGAGAGGCCGGGAGCCCCTACAATGAGCAGTTCTTC. It encodes CSAREAGSPYNEQFF. The V and J genes are TRBV20-1 and TRBJ2-1, with D possibly matching TRBD2 (6 bases). The CDR3 has 15 amino acids. Germline CDR1 and CDR2: DFQATT and SNEGSKA (reference sequence). Trimming shortened V by 0 bases and J by 2 bases, and 11 bases separated the two germline ends.

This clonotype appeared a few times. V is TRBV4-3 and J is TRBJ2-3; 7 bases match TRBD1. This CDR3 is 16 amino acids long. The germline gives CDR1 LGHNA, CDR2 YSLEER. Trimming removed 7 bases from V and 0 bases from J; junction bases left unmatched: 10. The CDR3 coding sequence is TGCGCCAGCACACAAGGGACAGCGAGTAGCACAGATACGCAGTATTTT. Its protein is CASTQGTASSTDTQYF.

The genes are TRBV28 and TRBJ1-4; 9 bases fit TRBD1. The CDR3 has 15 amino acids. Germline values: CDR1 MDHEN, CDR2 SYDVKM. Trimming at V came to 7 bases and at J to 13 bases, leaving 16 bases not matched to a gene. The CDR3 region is CASTMAGTGPVGLFF. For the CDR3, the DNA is TGTGCCAGCACCATGGCCGGGACAGGGCCGGTAGGACTGTTTTTT.

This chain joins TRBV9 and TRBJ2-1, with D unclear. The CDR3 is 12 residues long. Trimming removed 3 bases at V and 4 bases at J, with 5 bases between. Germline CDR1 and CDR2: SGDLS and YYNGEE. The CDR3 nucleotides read TGTGCCAGCAGCGAAGGGTACAATGAGCAGTTCTTC. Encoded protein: CASSEGYNEQFF.

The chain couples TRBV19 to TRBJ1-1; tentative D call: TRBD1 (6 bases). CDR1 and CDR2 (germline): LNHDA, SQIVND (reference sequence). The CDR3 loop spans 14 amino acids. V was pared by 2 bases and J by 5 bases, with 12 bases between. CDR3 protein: CASSIKGGGTEAFF. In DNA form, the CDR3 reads TGTGCCAGTAGTATAAAAGGAGGGGGAACTGAAGCTTTCTTT.

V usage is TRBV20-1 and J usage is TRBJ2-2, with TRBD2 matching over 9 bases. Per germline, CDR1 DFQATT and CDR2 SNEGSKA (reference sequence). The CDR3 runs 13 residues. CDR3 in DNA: TGCAGAATAGCGGGGGTGAACACCGGGGAGCTGTTTTTT. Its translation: CRIAGVNTGELFF.

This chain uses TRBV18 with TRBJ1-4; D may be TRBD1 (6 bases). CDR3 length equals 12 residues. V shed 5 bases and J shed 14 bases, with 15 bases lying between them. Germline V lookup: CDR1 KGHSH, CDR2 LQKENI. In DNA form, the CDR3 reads TGTGCCAGCTCATCTAACAGGGACGGGCTGTTTTTT. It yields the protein CASSSNRDGLFF.

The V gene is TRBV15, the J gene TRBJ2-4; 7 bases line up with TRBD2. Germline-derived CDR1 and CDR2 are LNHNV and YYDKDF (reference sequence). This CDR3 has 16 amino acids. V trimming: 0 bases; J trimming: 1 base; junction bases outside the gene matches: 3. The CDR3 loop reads CATSRELAVAKNIQYF. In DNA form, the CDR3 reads TGTGCCACCAGCAGAGAGCTAGCGGTGGCCAAAAACATTCAGTACTTC. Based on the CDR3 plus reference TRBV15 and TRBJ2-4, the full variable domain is DAMVIQNPRYQVTQFGKPVTLSCSQTLNHNVMYWYQQKSSQAPKLLFHYYDKDFNNEADTPDNFQSRRPNTSFCFLDIRSPGLGDTAMYLCATSRELAVAKNIQYFGAGTRLSVL.

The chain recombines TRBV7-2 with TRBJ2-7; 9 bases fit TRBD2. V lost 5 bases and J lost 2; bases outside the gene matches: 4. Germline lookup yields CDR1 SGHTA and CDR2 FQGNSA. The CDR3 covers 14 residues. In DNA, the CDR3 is TGTGCCAGCAGCGATTCTAGCGGGGCCTACGAGCAGTACTTC. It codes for CASSDSSGAYEQYF.